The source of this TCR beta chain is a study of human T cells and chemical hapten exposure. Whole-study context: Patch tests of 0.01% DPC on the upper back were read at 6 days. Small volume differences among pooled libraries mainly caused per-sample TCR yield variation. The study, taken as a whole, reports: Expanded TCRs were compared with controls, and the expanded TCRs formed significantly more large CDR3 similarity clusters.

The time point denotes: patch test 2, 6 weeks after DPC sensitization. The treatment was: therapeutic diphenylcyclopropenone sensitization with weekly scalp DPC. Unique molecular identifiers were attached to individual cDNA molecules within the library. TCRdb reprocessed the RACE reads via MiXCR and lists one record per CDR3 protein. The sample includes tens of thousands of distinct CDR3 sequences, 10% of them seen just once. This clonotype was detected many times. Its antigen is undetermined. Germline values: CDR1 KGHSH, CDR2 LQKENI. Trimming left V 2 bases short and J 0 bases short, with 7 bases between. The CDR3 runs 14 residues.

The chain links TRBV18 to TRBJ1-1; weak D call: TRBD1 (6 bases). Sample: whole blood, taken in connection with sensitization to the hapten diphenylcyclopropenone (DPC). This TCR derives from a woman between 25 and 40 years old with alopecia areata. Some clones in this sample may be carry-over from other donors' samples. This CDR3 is CASSPGQLNTEAFF. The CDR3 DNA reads TGTGCCAGCTCACCAGGACAGTTGAACACTGAAGCTTTCTTT.